These 32 T cell receptor beta chains came from one sample sequenced in a study of blood T cell repertoires in COVID-19. Some clones are missing from TCRdb's copy, which holds only in-frame ones; the method was immunoSEQ multiplex PCR. This table has 250,000 to 400,000 clones, about 91% appearing once. The sequencing sample was made of peripheral blood. The source is a young woman with COVID-19, enrolled during active disease.

The J gene is TRBJ2-5, the V gene TRBV7-2; 12 nucleotides line up with TRBD1. In germline, CDR1 is SGHTA, CDR2 FQGNSA. The CDR3 consists of 18 residues. The V segment lost 5 bases and the J segment 4 bases; nucleotides outside the gene matches: 14. CDR3 region: CASSRPGWDRGPGETQYF. The CDR3 DNA reads as TGTGCCAGCAGCCGCCCCGGCTGGGACAGGGGGCCGGGAGAGACCCAGTACTTC.

The chain carries TRBV4-1 and TRBJ1-3, with D perhaps matching TRBD1 (5 bases). Germline CDR1 reads MGHRA; CDR2 reads YSYEKL. CDR3 length: 17 amino acids. Trimming took off 0 bases at V and 4 bases at J, with 16 bases between the two ends. CDR3 sequence: CASSQDLAGRKGNTIYF. CDR3 DNA sequence: TGCGCCAGCAGCCAAGATCTTGCAGGGCGGAAAGGAAACACCATATATTTT.

J is TRBJ1-1 and V is TRBV2; TRBD1 matches 8 bases. V gave up 8 bases and J gave up 3 bases; unmatched junction bases: 8. Germline V gene sequence: CDR1 SNHLY, CDR2 FYNNEI. The CDR3 is 14 residues long. The CDR3 sequence: CASSRTGRDTEAFF. For the CDR3, the DNA is TGTGCCAGCTCCCGGACAGGGCGGGACACTGAAGCTTTCTTT.

The chain combines TRBV5-1 with TRBJ2-7; D is possibly TRBD2 (6 bases). The CDR3 runs 13 residues. V lost 4 bases and J lost 3, with 11 bases in between. From germline, CDR1 is SGHRS and CDR2 YFSETQ. CDR3 bases: TGCGCCAGCAGCCCTTTGGGGGGCTACGAGCAGTACTTC. Its protein product is CASSPLGGYEQYF.

This chain connects TRBV5-4 to TRBJ1-2; no firm D call. CDR1 and CDR2 from the germline V gene are SGHNT and YYREEE (reference sequence). Trimming removed 2 bases from V and 5 bases from J, with 13 bases in between. This CDR3 region has 14 residues. CDR3 DNA sequence: TGTGCCAGCAGCTTATCCGTCGGAGAGTATGGCTACACCTTC. It yields the protein CASSLSVGEYGYTF.

V usage is TRBV6-1 and J usage is TRBJ2-7; tentative D call: TRBD2 (5 bases). CDR1 is MNHNS, CDR2 SASEGT, per germline. The CDR3 length is 13 residues. Trimming pared 2 bases from V and 6 bases from J, leaving 11 bases between. The chain's CDR3 is CASSELASLEQYV. CDR3 sequence (DNA): TGTGCCAGCAGTGAACTAGCCAGCCTCGAGCAGTACGTC.

This clone was recorded a few times. The J gene is TRBJ1-2, the V gene TRBV7-8; no firm D call. Per the germline V gene, CDR1 is SGHVS and CDR2 is FQNEAQ. This CDR3 has 14 residues. V was shortened by 1 base and J by 4 bases, with 10 bases between the two germline ends. Here the CDR3 reads CASSLVREPYGYTF. CDR3 DNA: TGTGCCAGCAGCTTAGTACGAGAGCCCTATGGCTACACCTTC.

The chain is built from TRBV19 and TRBJ1-5, with a weak D call TRBD1 (6 bases). V was trimmed by 3 bases and J by 0 bases, leaving 9 bases between them. The CDR3 consists of 15 residues. Germline CDR1 LNHDA, CDR2 SQIVND (reference sequence). The CDR3, as DNA: TGTGCCAGTAGTATCGCAGGGGATAGCAATCAGCCCCAGCATTTT. Protein sequence: CASSIAGDSNQPQHF.

Only a few counts were recorded for this clone. The J gene is TRBJ1-1, the V gene TRBV10-2; 7 positions agree with TRBD1. V lost 2 bases, J lost 0 bases, and 0 bases stayed unmatched. CDR3 length: 14 amino acids. Per germline, CDR1 WSHSY and CDR2 SAAADI. In DNA, the CDR3 is TGCGCCAGCAGTGAGGACAGGGTGAACACTGAAGCTTTCTTT. It specifies CASSEDRVNTEAFF.

V gene TRBV7-9 combines with J gene TRBJ2-7; possibly TRBD1 for D (6 bases). Germline loops: CDR1 SEHNR, CDR2 FQNEAQ (reference sequence). The CDR3 length is 17 residues. Trimming removed 5 bases at V and 0 bases at J, with 20 bases between. CDR3 protein: CASSTAGTRNPSYEQYF. CDR3 coding DNA: TGTGCCAGCAGCACGGCCGGGACACGGAACCCCTCCTACGAGCAGTACTTC.

The rearrangement links TRBV18 to TRBJ1-4; D is possibly TRBD1 (6 bases). CDR1 is KGHSH, CDR2 LQKENI, per germline. CDR3 length equals 13 residues. V lost 5 bases and J lost 6, with 10 bases in between. In DNA, the CDR3 is TGTGCCAGCTCAAGCTACAGGGATGAAAAACTGTTTTTT. Translated: CASSSYRDEKLFF.

The V call is TRBV7-8, the J call TRBJ1-5; 7 nucleotides match TRBD1. V dropped 5 bases and J dropped 2; count of bases not matched to a gene: 9. The germline CDR1 and CDR2 sequences are SGHVS and FQNEAQ. This CDR3 has 16 amino acids. CDR3 region: CASSVGVGTGNQPQHF. CDR3 DNA sequence: TGTGCCAGCAGCGTCGGGGTCGGGACAGGCAATCAGCCCCAGCATTTT. Based on the CDR3 plus reference TRBV7-8 and TRBJ1-5, the full variable domain is GAGVSQSPRYKVAKRGQDVALRCDPISGHVSLFWYQQALGQGPEFLTYFQNEAQLDKSGLPSDRFFAERPEGSVSTLKIQRTQQEDSAVYLCASSVGVGTGNQPQHFGDGTRLSIL.

This chain links TRBV2 with TRBJ2-2, with 7 positions matching TRBD1. Trimming cost V 10 bases and J 6 bases; bases outside gene matches: 8. The V gene's germline CDR1 is SNHLY and CDR2 FYNNEI. There are 13 residues in the CDR3. The CDR3 loop reads CATQQGTAGELFF. In DNA, the CDR3 is TGTGCCACTCAACAGGGGACAGCCGGGGAGCTGTTTTTT.

The V call is TRBV2, the J call TRBJ2-3, with D perhaps TRBD2 (6 bases). Germline CDR1 SNHLY, CDR2 FYNNEI. The length of the CDR3 is 13 residues. V dropped 9 bases and J dropped 6 bases, with 16 bases sitting between them. The CDR3 loop is CASRDSGADTQYF. CDR3 coding DNA: TGTGCCAGTCGGGACTCTGGGGCCGATACGCAGTATTTT.

This chain joins TRBV27 and TRBJ1-4, with D possibly TRBD1 on 5 matching bases. Trimming took off 2 bases at V and 5 bases at J, with 9 bases between the two ends. Germline V gives CDR1 MNHEY, CDR2 SMNVEV (reference sequence). This CDR3 contains 14 residues. The CDR3 coding sequence is TGTGCCAGCAGTTTAGACAGATTCAATGAAAAACTGTTTTTT. Translated, it gives CASSLDRFNEKLFF.

The J gene is TRBJ2-5, the V gene TRBV19; the D gene is possibly TRBD1 (6 bases). The CDR3 is made up of 13 amino acids. Germline CDR1 reads LNHDA; CDR2 reads SQIVND (reference sequence). V was trimmed by 5 bases and J by 7 bases, leaving 14 bases between them. The CDR3 DNA sequence: TGTGCCAGTAGTCTCCAGGGGTGGGGGACCCAGTACTTC. This sequence encodes CASSLQGWGTQYF. The full variable domain, with the rest looked up from reference TRBV19 and TRBJ2-5, is DGGITQSPKYLFRKEGQNVTLSCEQNLNHDAMYWYRQDPGQGLRLIYYSQIVNDFQKGDIAEGYSVSREKKESFPLTVTSAQKNPTAFYLCASSLQGWGTQYFGPGTRLLVL.

The V call is TRBV6-1, the J call TRBJ1-5; 7 nucleotides align to TRBD1. From germline, CDR1 is MNHNS and CDR2 SASEGT. V lost 1 base to trimming and J lost 5 bases; unmatched junction nucleotides: 2. This CDR3 comprises 14 residues. This CDR3 is CASSEGTGYQPQHF. CDR3 in DNA: TGTGCCAGCAGTGAAGGGACAGGTTATCAGCCCCAGCATTTT.

The chain links TRBV6-5 to TRBJ1-6, with D unclear. Germline V gene data show CDR1 as MNHEY and CDR2 as SVGAGI. The CDR3 has 14 residues. The V and J ends lost 7 bases and 3 bases respectively, with 10 bases between them. The CDR3 loop reads CASISGNYNSPLHF. Written as DNA, the CDR3 is TGTGCCAGCATCTCAGGCAACTATAATTCACCCCTCCACTTT.

J is TRBJ1-2 and V is TRBV6-1; no reliable D call. CDR3 length: 12 residues. V was pared by 2 bases and J by 1 base, with 2 bases between. The germline V gene has CDR1 MNHNS and CDR2 SASEGT. The CDR3 sequence: CASSELNYGYTF. The DNA of the CDR3 is TGTGCCAGCAGTGAACTTAACTATGGCTACACCTTC.

The V and J genes are TRBV30 and TRBJ2-3; tentative D call: TRBD2 (5 bases). The V end lost 3 bases, the J end lost 4 bases, and 17 bases lay between the germline ends. The germline gives CDR1 GTSNPN, CDR2 SVGIG (reference sequence). This CDR3 is 15 amino acids long. In DNA form, the CDR3 reads TGTGCCTGGAGGGCGGAGAGGGTGCGTGCAGATACGCAGTATTTT. Its translation: CAWRAERVRADTQYF.

The V and J genes are TRBV7-2 and TRBJ2-1; 12 bases map to TRBD2. The V segment lost 5 bases and the J segment 0 bases; nucleotides outside the gene matches: 8. CDR1 SGHTA and CDR2 FQGNSA come from the germline V gene. The CDR3 contains 18 residues. CDR3 DNA: TGTGCCAGCAGCGCCCAACTAGCGGGGGGATACTCCTACAATGAGCAGTTCTTC. It translates to CASSAQLAGGYSYNEQFF.

This clone was counted a single time. V gene TRBV19 combines with J gene TRBJ2-2; 8 nucleotides agree with TRBD1. The CDR3 is made up of 13 amino acids. Per germline, CDR1 LNHDA and CDR2 SQIVND (reference sequence). Trimming removed 8 bases from V and 1 base from J; junction bases left unmatched: 0. DNA for the CDR3: TGTGCCAGTGGGACAGGGAACACCGGGGAGCTGTTTTTT. Amino acid sequence: CASGTGNTGELFF.

The V gene is TRBV11-3, the J gene TRBJ1-1; D ambiguous. In germline, CDR1 is SGHNT, CDR2 YENEEA. V was cut by 1 base and J by 1 base, with 10 bases left in between. The CDR3 runs to 15 residues. CDR3 nucleotides: TGTGCCAGCAGCTTAGTGGTTAGTGGGAACACTGAAGCTTTCTTT. Translating it yields CASSLVVSGNTEAFF.

The chain employs TRBV4-1 and TRBJ1-2; 9 bases are shared with TRBD1. The CDR3 covers 17 residues. Germline trimming cut 4 bases from V and 6 bases from J; bases unmatched to any gene: 15. The germline V gene encodes CDR1 MGHRA and CDR2 YSYEKL. The chain's CDR3 is CASSLPSLMDRGHGYTF. DNA for the CDR3: TGCGCCAGCAGCCTTCCTTCTCTCATGGACAGGGGCCATGGCTACACCTTC.

The gene calls are TRBV6-5 and TRBJ1-1, with D perhaps matching TRBD1 (6 bases). This CDR3 is 15 amino acids long. Germline V gives CDR1 MNHEY, CDR2 SVGAGI. The ends were cut back, 5 bases at V and 4 bases at J, with 17 bases in the middle. The CDR3 DNA is TGTGCCAGCAGTCCAGGGACAAGGAGTCGCACTGAAGCTTTCTTT. It codes for CASSPGTRSRTEAFF.

The gene calls are TRBV27 and TRBJ1-4; the D gene is possibly TRBD1 (5 bases). V was clipped by 3 bases and J by 3 bases, with 14 bases between them. Per germline, CDR1 MNHEY and CDR2 SMNVEV (reference sequence). CDR3 length equals 16 residues. The CDR3 DNA sequence: TGTGCCAGCAGTTTCAGGGCCCGTGAGGCTAATGAAAAACTGTTTTTT. Translated: CASSFRAREANEKLFF. The full variable domain, with the rest looked up from reference TRBV27 and TRBJ1-4, is EAQVTQNPRYLITVTGKKLTVTCSQNMNHEYMSWYRQDPGLGLRQIYYSMNVEVTDKGDVPEGYKVSRKEKRNFPLILESPSPNQTSLYFCASSFRAREANEKLFFGSGTQLSVL.

The genes are TRBV19 and TRBJ1-5; D possibly corresponds to TRBD1 (5 bases). V lost 6 bases, J lost 4 bases, and 10 bases lay in between. CDR3 length equals 13 residues. Germline CDR1 LNHDA, CDR2 SQIVND (reference sequence). The CDR3 DNA is TGTGCCAGTAGGGAACGGGGGAATCAGCCCCAGCATTTT. It specifies CASRERGNQPQHF.

This chain joins TRBV6-5 and TRBJ2-2, with D perhaps matching TRBD2 (6 bases). This CDR3 is built from 14 residues. The V end was cut by 3 bases, the J end by 4 bases, with 9 bases between. Germline V CDR1 and CDR2: MNHEY, SVGAGI. CDR3: CASSYSGATGELFF. The CDR3 nucleotides read TGTGCCAGCAGTTATAGCGGAGCCACCGGGGAGCTGTTTTTT.

The gene calls are TRBV4-3 and TRBJ2-7; 7 nucleotides align to TRBD1. Germline V gene lookup returns CDR1 LGHNA and CDR2 YSLEER. This CDR3 comprises 14 residues. Losses at the gene ends were 1 base for V and 6 bases for J; bases not matched to a gene: 6. The CDR3 here is CASSQGDRVGEQYF. The CDR3 DNA reads TGCGCCAGCAGCCAAGGTGACAGGGTGGGCGAGCAGTACTTC.

A single count supports this clone. The J gene is TRBJ1-2, the V gene TRBV18; no definite D call. V gave up 3 bases and J gave up 8 bases, with 13 bases separating them. Germline CDR1 reads KGHSH; CDR2 reads LQKENI. The CDR3 sequence is 13 residues long. DNA of the CDR3: TGTGCCAGCTCACCTGATCCGGGTGGGGGCTACACCTTC. It is translated as CASSPDPGGGYTF.

This sequence joins TRBV7-9 and TRBJ1-1, with D hard to call. Trimming cost V 10 bases and J 0 bases, with 12 bases left between them. The CDR3 runs 13 residues. In germline, CDR1 is SEHNR, CDR2 FQNEAQ (reference sequence). The CDR3 here is CATEGRMNTEAFF. CDR3 bases: TGTGCCACCGAAGGGAGAATGAACACTGAAGCTTTCTTT.

The chain is built from TRBV6-5 and TRBJ2-3; 8 bases align to TRBD1. This CDR3 spans 14 amino acids. J was trimmed by 2 bases and V by 6 bases; bases with no gene match: 4. CDR1 is MNHEY, CDR2 SVGAGI, per germline. The CDR3: CASRRTGPTDTQYF. CDR3 bases: TGTGCCAGCAGGAGGACAGGGCCCACAGATACGCAGTATTTT.